This TCR beta chain was captured in a study of cytomegalovirus exposure and HLA in healthy donors. The CDR3 spans 14 residues. The germline gives CDR1 SQVTM, CDR2 ANQGSEA. The V segment lost 3 bases and the J segment 5 bases; nucleotides outside the gene matches: 5. Profiled with immunoSEQ multiplex PCR; TCRdb holds only in-frame clones, not every one. The sample contains about 58,000 clones, more than 75% of which appear only once. The sample comprised PBMCs. The chain links TRBV29-1 to TRBJ2-2, with 8 bases aligning to TRBD1. The source is a young man in good health and CMV-seronegative. The CDR3 spells CSVDDRGVTGELFF. The CDR3 DNA sequence: TGCAGCGTTGATGACAGGGGAGTGACCGGGGAGCTGTTTTTT.